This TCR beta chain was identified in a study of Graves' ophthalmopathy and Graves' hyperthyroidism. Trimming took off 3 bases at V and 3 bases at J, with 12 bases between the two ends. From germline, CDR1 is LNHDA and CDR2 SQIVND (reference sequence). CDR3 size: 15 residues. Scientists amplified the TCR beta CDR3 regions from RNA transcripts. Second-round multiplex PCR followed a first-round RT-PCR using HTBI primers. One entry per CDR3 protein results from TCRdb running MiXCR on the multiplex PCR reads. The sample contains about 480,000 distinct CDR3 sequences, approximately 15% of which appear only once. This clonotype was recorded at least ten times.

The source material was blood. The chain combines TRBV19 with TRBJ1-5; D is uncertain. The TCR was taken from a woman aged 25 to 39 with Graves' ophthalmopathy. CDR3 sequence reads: CASSMSIQPNQPQHF. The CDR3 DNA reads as TGTGCCAGTAGTATGTCTATCCAGCCCAATCAGCCCCAGCATTTT.